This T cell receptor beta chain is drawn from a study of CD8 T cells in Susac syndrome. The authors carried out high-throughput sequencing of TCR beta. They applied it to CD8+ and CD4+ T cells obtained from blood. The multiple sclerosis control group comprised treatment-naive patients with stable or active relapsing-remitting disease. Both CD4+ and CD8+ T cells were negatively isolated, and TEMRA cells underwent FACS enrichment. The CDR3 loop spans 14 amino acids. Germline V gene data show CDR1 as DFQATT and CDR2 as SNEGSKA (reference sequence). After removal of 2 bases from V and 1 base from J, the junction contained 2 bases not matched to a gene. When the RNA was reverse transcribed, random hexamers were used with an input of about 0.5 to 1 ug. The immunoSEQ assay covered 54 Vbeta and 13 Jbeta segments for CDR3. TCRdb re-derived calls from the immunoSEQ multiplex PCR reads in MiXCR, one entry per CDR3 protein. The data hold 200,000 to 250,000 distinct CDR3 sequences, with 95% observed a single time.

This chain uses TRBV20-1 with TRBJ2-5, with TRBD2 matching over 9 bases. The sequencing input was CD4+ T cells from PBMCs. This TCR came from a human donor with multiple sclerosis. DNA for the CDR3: TGCAGTGCTAGACCTAGCGGGGTCCAAGAGACCCAGTACTTC. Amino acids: CSARPSGVQETQYF.